This T cell receptor beta chain comes out of a study of cytomegalovirus exposure and HLA in healthy donors. Study background: An analysis done earlier identified more than 90 million unique TCR beta sequences from approximately 170 million T cells. Overall study results and limits: In a later analysis, TCR association rates varied by HLA locus: DRB1 most, HLA-C fewest. Most of the TCR beta V segments (in an earlier analysis) were productive either about 87% or about 30% of the time. It was only CMV serostatus that was available as immune exposure information.

With 60 Vbeta and 13 Jbeta primers, the PCR was carried out. Here immunoSEQ multiplex PCR was the method, and the copy in TCRdb shows in-frame clones only, minus some. The table shows some 150,000 clones, with approximately 81% occurring only once. Concerning this clone: Its antigen is unknown.

The germline CDR1 and CDR2 sequences are SGHTA and FQGNSA. The CDR3 length is 11 residues. V gave up 4 bases and J gave up 2 bases, with 2 bases separating them. This TCR was sampled from a woman between 18 and 29 years old in good health and CMV-seronegative. The specimen was PBMCs. V and J are TRBV7-2 and TRBJ2-5; D ambiguous. Here the CDR3 reads CASSSQETQYF. CDR3 nucleotide sequence: TGTGCCAGCAGCTCACAAGAGACCCAGTACTTC.